The 22 T cell receptor beta chains listed next were all sequenced from one sample in a study of cytomegalovirus exposure and HLA in healthy donors. PCR involved 60 Vbeta and 13 Jbeta primers. Sequencing was performed with immunoSEQ multiplex PCR; in TCRdb, only in-frame clones are kept and a portion is missing. The sample lists around 150,000 clones; more than 70% were seen once. The sample comprised PBMCs. The receptors stem from a woman in her forties in good health and CMV-seropositive.

The gene calls are TRBV27 and TRBJ2-6; no firm D call. V lost 2 bases and J 1 base, leaving 9 bases between the germline ends. CDR1 MNHEY and CDR2 SMNVEV come from the germline V gene (reference sequence). The CDR3 is 16 amino acids. The CDR3 DNA sequence: TGTGCCAGCAGTTTAGGTTCGACTTCTGGGGCCAACGTCCTGACTTTC. Its protein product is CASSLGSTSGANVLTF.

The gene calls are TRBV19 and TRBJ1-5; D may be TRBD1 (5 bases). The germline CDR1 and CDR2 sequences are LNHDA and SQIVND (reference sequence). The CDR3 spans 16 residues. The V and J ends lost 4 bases and 1 base respectively, with 14 bases between them. For the CDR3, the DNA is TGTGCCAGTAGTACCACGACAGTCGCGAGCAATCAGCCCCAGCATTTT. It is translated as CASSTTTVASNQPQHF. The full variable domain, its missing parts supplied by reference TRBV19 and TRBJ1-5, is DGGITQSPKYLFRKEGQNVTLSCEQNLNHDAMYWYRQDPGQGLRLIYYSQIVNDFQKGDIAEGYSVSREKKESFPLTVTSAQKNPTAFYLCASSTTTVASNQPQHFGDGTRLSIL.

The chain has TRBV7-2 and TRBJ1-5; maybe TRBD1 (5 bases). The germline V gene encodes CDR1 SGHTA and CDR2 FQGNSA. V shed 0 bases and J shed 4 bases, with 10 bases lying between them. The CDR3 is 15 amino acids. The CDR3 is CASSLARGVNQPQHF. CDR3 bases: TGTGCCAGCAGCTTAGCTCGGGGGGTGAATCAGCCCCAGCATTTT.

The chain employs TRBV5-5 and TRBJ2-2; TRBD1 is a possible D gene (6 bases). V was clipped by 4 bases and J by 10 bases, with 14 bases between them. The CDR3 extends over 13 amino acids. CDR1 and CDR2 from the germline V gene are SGHKS and YYEKEE (reference sequence). CDR3 in amino acids: CASSPRGRAELFF. In DNA, the CDR3 is TGTGCCAGCAGCCCCAGGGGCCGCGCGGAGCTGTTTTTT.

On this clone itself: One end of the junction is discordant with germline, which a read error may explain. V is TRBV27 and J is TRBJ2-5; TRBD2 matches at 7 bases. CDR3 length: 17 amino acids. The germline gives CDR1 MNHEY, CDR2 SMNVEV (reference sequence). CDR3 residues: CASSLRSGLIGEEAQYF. The CDR3, as DNA: TGTGCCAGCAGTTTAAGGTCGGGACTAATTGGGGAAGAGGCCCAGTACTTC.

The chain combines TRBV7-3 with TRBJ1-3; D might be TRBD1 (5 bases). V was clipped by 2 bases and J by 4 bases, with 12 bases between them. CDR1 and CDR2 (germline): SGHTA, FQGTGA. This CDR3 region has 15 residues. CDR3 DNA sequence: TGTGCCAGCAGCTTAGGGGCGGCAGCCGGAAACACCATATATTTT. It specifies CASSLGAAAGNTIYF.

The V and J genes are TRBV25-1 and TRBJ1-2, with 8 nucleotides matching TRBD1. The CDR3 contains 16 residues. The germline V gene encodes CDR1 MGHDK and CDR2 SYGVNS. J lost 0 bases, V lost 9 bases, and 12 bases had no gene match. In nucleotides, the CDR3 is TGTGCCAGTGATACCGGGGGACAGGTCACTAACTATGGCTACACCTTC. Translation gives CASDTGGQVTNYGYTF.

The CDR3: CASSGASGRWTDTQYF. CDR3 bases: TGCGCCAGCAGTGGGGCTAGCGGGAGATGGACAGATACGCAGTATTTT. The chain links TRBV10-1 to TRBJ2-3; 10 bases are shared with TRBD2. The CDR3 runs to 16 residues. The germline V gene encodes CDR1 WNHNN and CDR2 SYGVQD (reference sequence). V lost 4 bases to trimming and J lost 3 bases; unmatched junction nucleotides: 7.

The chain uses TRBV2 and TRBJ2-7; 7 nucleotides agree with TRBD1. After removal of 7 bases from V and 3 bases from J, the junction contained 6 bases not matched to a gene. The CDR3 contains 13 residues. From germline, CDR1 is SNHLY and CDR2 FYNNEI. CDR3 sequence: CASIPTGFYEQYF. The CDR3 DNA follows: TGTGCCAGCATTCCGACAGGGTTCTACGAGCAGTACTTC. The full variable domain, in which reference TRBV2 and TRBJ2-7 provide the parts outside the CDR3, is EPEVTQTPSHQVTQMGQEVILRCVPISNHLYFYWYRQILGQKVEFLVSFYNNEISEKSEIFDDQFSVERPDGSNFTLKIRSTKLEDSAMYFCASIPTGFYEQYFGPGTRLTVT.

The V call is TRBV5-1, the J call TRBJ2-7; 9 nucleotides agree with TRBD1. The length of the CDR3 is 18 residues. V gave up 1 base and J gave up 3 bases; unmatched junction bases: 14. CDR1 SGHRS and CDR2 YFSETQ come from the germline V gene. This chain's CDR3 is CASSLFGPPGQGNYEQYF. CDR3 DNA: TGCGCCAGCAGCTTGTTTGGGCCTCCGGGACAGGGCAACTACGAGCAGTACTTC.

This rearrangement joins TRBV27 to TRBJ1-2; 10 bases are shared with TRBD1. In germline, CDR1 is MNHEY, CDR2 SMNVEV (reference sequence). The CDR3 consists of 15 residues. V lost 6 bases to trimming and J lost 5 bases; unmatched junction nucleotides: 9. The CDR3 protein is CASRPTGGSGYGYTF. As DNA, the CDR3 is TGTGCCAGCAGGCCGACAGGGGGCTCGGGTTATGGCTACACCTTC.

The V and J genes are TRBV6-5 and TRBJ2-7; D may be TRBD2 (5 bases). Germline lookup yields CDR1 MNHEY and CDR2 SVGAGI. The CDR3 covers 13 residues. The V gene lost 5 bases and the J gene lost 7 bases, with 15 bases spanning the gap. In DNA, the CDR3 is TGTGCCAGCAGTCAGGCGGGTTTCGGGGAGCAGTACTTC. Protein: CASSQAGFGEQYF.

The chain recombines TRBV4-1 with TRBJ1-1; a possible D gene is TRBD1 (6 bases). The CDR3 contains 17 residues. Trimming took off 0 bases at V and 1 base at J, with 15 bases between the two ends. The germline V gene has CDR1 MGHRA and CDR2 YSYEKL. This CDR3 reads CASSQDRWQGSNTEAFF. The CDR3 DNA follows: TGCGCCAGCAGCCAAGACCGATGGCAGGGGTCGAACACTGAAGCTTTCTTT.

The J gene is TRBJ2-5, the V gene TRBV4-1; 8 nucleotides match TRBD2. The J call may be mistaken, given a closer DNA end match to TRBJ2-7. In germline, CDR1 is MGHRA, CDR2 YSYEKL. The CDR3 runs 18 residues. CDR3 in DNA: TGCGCCAGCAGCCAAGAGTTAAGTTGGGTAGCGGGGACCTACGAGCAGTACTTC. Translating gives CASSQELSWVAGTYEQYF.

J is TRBJ2-7 and V is TRBV7-6; 9 bases align to TRBD1. V dropped 3 bases and J dropped 2; count of bases not matched to a gene: 8. CDR1 and CDR2 from the germline V gene are SGHVS and FNYEAQ. The CDR3 is made up of 16 amino acids. This CDR3 reads CASSLGNRGRTYEQYF. The CDR3, as DNA: TGTGCCAGCAGCTTGGGGAACAGGGGGCGGACCTACGAGCAGTACTTC. Variable domain in full (rest from reference TRBV7-6 and TRBJ2-7): GAGVSQSPRYKVTKRGQDVALRCDPISGHVSLYWYRQALGQGPEFLTYFNYEAQQDKSGLPNDRFSAERPEGSISTLTIQRTEQRDSAMYRCASSLGNRGRTYEQYFGPGTRLTVT.

This clone was detected a few times. The gene calls are TRBV10-3 and TRBJ1-1; perhaps TRBD1 as D (5 bases). Per the germline V gene, CDR1 is ENHRY and CDR2 is SYGVKD. Trimming shortened V by 6 bases and J by 7 bases, and 12 bases separated the two germline ends. This CDR3 is built from 12 residues. The CDR3 is CAISRVRIEAFF. CDR3 DNA: TGTGCCATCAGCAGGGTCAGGATTGAAGCTTTCTTT.

The chain carries TRBV27 and TRBJ2-1; D gene ambiguous. In germline, CDR1 is MNHEY, CDR2 SMNVEV (reference sequence). The V and J ends lost 2 bases and 5 bases respectively, with 13 bases between them. The CDR3 is made up of 15 amino acids. CDR3 sequence reads: CASSLEVRRDNEQFF. In DNA form, the CDR3 reads TGTGCCAGCAGTTTAGAGGTACGTCGGGACAATGAGCAGTTCTTC.

The gene calls are TRBV28 and TRBJ1-5; 10 bases map to TRBD1. The CDR3 is made up of 14 amino acids. Germline V gene lookup returns CDR1 MDHEN and CDR2 SYDVKM. J gave up 6 bases and V 6 bases, and 5 bases lay outside the gene matches. CDR3 bases: TGTGCCAGCAGCGCCGGACAGGGGGGTCAGCCCCAGCATTTT. This encodes CASSAGQGGQPQHF.

The CDR3 loop reads CASSRGTGTNEKLFF. In DNA, the CDR3 is TGTGCCAGCAGCCGAGGGACAGGGACAAATGAAAAACTGTTTTTT. This chain joins TRBV5-8 and TRBJ1-4, with 9 positions matching TRBD1. CDR3 length: 15 amino acids. Trimming took 4 bases from V and 5 from J; bases not matched to a gene: 6. Germline V gene lookup returns CDR1 SGHTS and CDR2 YDEGEE.

The rearrangement joins TRBV6-6 to TRBJ1-2; 8 bases line up with TRBD1. The V segment lost 5 bases and the J segment 8 bases; nucleotides outside the gene matches: 4. Germline loops: CDR1 MNHNY, CDR2 SVGAGI (reference sequence). The CDR3 contains 12 residues. As DNA, the CDR3 is TGTGCCAGCAGTAGACAGGGGCGCGGCTACACCTTC. Translated: CASSRQGRGYTF.

This chain uses TRBV5-1 with TRBJ2-1; 13 nucleotides align to TRBD2. This CDR3 spans 15 amino acids. Germline trimming cut 6 bases from V and 7 bases from J; bases unmatched to any gene: 7. Per germline, CDR1 SGHRS and CDR2 YFSETQ. The DNA for the CDR3 is TGCGCCAGCACACTAGCGGGAGGGCCGGAAAATGAGCAGTTCTTC. The encoded protein is CASTLAGGPENEQFF. Complete variable domain (other parts from reference TRBV5-1 and TRBJ2-1): KAGVTQTPRYLIKTRGQQVTLSCSPISGHRSVSWYQQTPGQGLQFLFEYFSETQRNKGNFPGRFSGRQFSNSRSEMNVSTLELGDSALYLCASTLAGGPENEQFFGPGTRLTVL.

This clone turned up a few times. The chain recombines TRBV6-5 with TRBJ1-1; weak D call: TRBD1 (5 bases). V lost 0 bases and J 8 bases, leaving 13 bases between the germline ends. Germline-derived CDR1 and CDR2 are MNHEY and SVGAGI. This CDR3 has 14 residues. The CDR3 spells CASSYSILTAEAFF. The CDR3 DNA is TGTGCCAGCAGTTACTCGATATTGACAGCCGAAGCTTTCTTT.